Reported below is one T cell receptor beta chain. The data originate from a study of technical replicates of blood from a few donors. Sequenced by immunoSEQ multiplex PCR; TCRdb stores in-frame clones only, minus some. Here the sample spans roughly 79,000 clones, approximately 96% being singletons. The CDR3 covers 14 residues. Between the trimmed V and J ends, which lost 3 bases and 5 bases, there was a span of 14 bases. From germline, CDR1 is MDHEN and CDR2 SYDVKM. The TCR was taken from a human donor in good health. The chain joins TRBV28 to TRBJ2-7, with D perhaps matching TRBD2 (5 bases). The sequenced sample consisted of T cells isolated from PBMCs. CDR3: CASSFLLVSDEQYF. Written as DNA, the CDR3 is TGTGCCAGCAGTTTCTTGCTTGTTAGCGACGAGCAGTACTTC.